The entry that follows covers one T cell receptor (beta chain) sequence. The sample belongs to a study of blood T cell repertoires in COVID-19. Study as a whole: Samples of COVID-19 (acute and convalescent) were obtained from the United States, Italy and Spain.

As originally analysed: Estimation of nucleated cell counts relied on the amplification of reference gene primers. Clones were read by immunoSEQ multiplex PCR, and TCRdb kept only the in-frame ones, dropping some. The D gene and trimming were derived from the DNA, and the V and J assignments and clone size from that table. The top ten hold 1.4% to 1.5% of the sample, which has a few hundred thousand clones, around nine tenths seen once. Cohorts were determined from participant-reported clinical history. No more than 2 weeks before study entry, exposed participants had met a case of COVID-19. This CDR3 has 18 amino acids.

The chain uses TRBV21-1 and TRBJ1-5. TRBV21-1 is a pseudogene segment. This TCR was sampled from a woman younger than 35 who had been exposed to COVID-19. Sequencing used PBMCs or T cells enriched from blood (not recorded which). This CDR3 reads CASTKQRSAGSTNQPQHF. CDR3 in DNA: TGTGCCAGCACCAAACAAAGGTCCGCGGGGTCCACTAATCAGCCCCAGCATTTT.